This entry lists 27 T cell receptor beta chains sequenced from one sample in a study of blood T cells in healthy people across ages. It was with a sample-barcoded 5' primer and a J-beta primer mix that a second PCR of about 7 to 12 cycles was run. Each CDR3 protein gets one entry after TCRdb re-called the 5' RACE reads with MiXCR. The sample carries about 620,000 distinct CDR3 sequences, around 21% recorded once. The sample was blood. All receptors derive from a man between 65 and 80 years old in good health.

This clonotype has a count of ten or more. This chain's CDR3 is CASSLDTVKGYTF. The DNA of the CDR3 is TGTGCCAGCAGCCTAGATACAGTGAAAGGCTACACCTTC. V and J are TRBV7-9 and TRBJ1-2; D is ambiguous. V was pared by 5 bases and J by 8 bases, with 15 bases between. CDR3 size: 13 residues. The germline V gene has CDR1 SEHNR and CDR2 FQNEAQ (reference sequence).

In this sample, this clonotype turned up many times. The chain employs TRBV6-6 and TRBJ2-1, with D unclear. The V end lost 5 bases, the J end lost 4 bases, and 9 bases lay between the germline ends. The CDR3 runs 13 residues. Germline V gene data show CDR1 as MNHNY and CDR2 as SVGAGI (reference sequence). The CDR3 nucleotides read TGTGCCAGCAGTCGGACCCGTTACAATGAGCAGTTCTTC. Protein sequence: CASSRTRYNEQFF.

The sample holds a few counts of this clonotype. V usage is TRBV29-1 and J usage is TRBJ2-7; TRBD1 agrees at 12 bases. V gave up 3 bases and J gave up 4 bases; unmatched junction bases: 7. The CDR3 has 15 residues. Per the germline V gene, CDR1 is SQVTM and CDR2 is ANQGSEA. This chain's CDR3 is CSVELGTGGSYEQYF. The DNA of the CDR3 is TGCAGCGTTGAGCTTGGGACAGGGGGCTCGTACGAGCAGTACTTC.

The chain joins TRBV7-2 to TRBJ2-3, with 7 bases that match TRBD1. J gave up 0 bases and V 5 bases, and 8 bases lay outside the gene matches. This CDR3 is 16 amino acids long. Germline CDR1 reads SGHTA; CDR2 reads FQGNSA. The CDR3 reads CASSILQGSSTDTQYF. The CDR3 bases are TGTGCCAGCAGCATTTTACAGGGGTCGAGCACAGATACGCAGTATTTT.

CDR3 region: CSALPDRVGGYTF. The DNA for the CDR3 is TGCAGTGCCCTGCCTGACAGGGTAGGAGGCTACACCTTC. V is TRBV20-1 and J is TRBJ1-2, with 7 bases lining up with TRBD1. Germline V lookup: CDR1 DFQATT, CDR2 SNEGSKA (reference sequence). CDR3 size: 13 residues. V lost 6 bases, J lost 8 bases, and 12 bases stayed unmatched.

The V call is TRBV6-5, the J call TRBJ1-6, with TRBD1 matching 10 bases. CDR1 is MNHEY and CDR2 is SVGAGI in the germline V gene. CDR3 size: 15 residues. V lost 4 bases to trimming and J lost 8 bases; unmatched junction nucleotides: 5. The CDR3 DNA reads TGTGCCAGCAGTTGGGGGACAGGGGATTATTCACCCCTCCACTTT. It yields the protein CASSWGTGDYSPLHF.

In this sample, this clonotype turned up a few times. V usage is TRBV20-1 and J usage is TRBJ2-5, with a weak D call TRBD2 (6 bases). TRBJ2-1 matches the DNA end more closely, so the J call is doubtful. The CDR3 loop spans 14 amino acids. From germline, CDR1 is DFQATT and CDR2 SNEGSKA (reference sequence). DNA for the CDR3: TGCAGTGCTAGAGATCTCCGGGACTTAAATGAGCAGTTCTTC. Translating gives CSARDLRDLNEQFF.

Concerning this clonotype itself: The junction and the germline gene differ at one end; a read error may be behind it. This rearrangement joins TRBV10-3 to TRBJ1-1; D remains ambiguous. This CDR3 region has 12 residues. The germline CDR1 and CDR2 sequences are ENHRY and SYGVKD. In DNA, the CDR3 is TGTGCCACCAGTTACGAAAACACTGAAGCTTTCTTT. Protein: CATSYENTEAFF.

The chain is built from TRBV29-1 and TRBJ2-1; D is perhaps TRBD2 (6 bases). V was cut by 5 bases and J by 1 base, with 12 bases left in between. Germline V CDR1 and CDR2: SQVTM, ANQGSEA. There are 14 residues in the CDR3. The CDR3 DNA follows: TGCAGCGTTACACCGGGACTTTCCTACAATGAGCAGTTCTTC. Translating gives CSVTPGLSYNEQFF.

This clonotype was picked up a small number of times. The chain recombines TRBV28 with TRBJ2-1; 9 nucleotides match TRBD2. This CDR3 is built from 15 residues. V trimming: 8 bases; J trimming: 4 bases; junction bases outside the gene matches: 9. In germline, CDR1 is MDHEN, CDR2 SYDVKM. CDR3 nucleotides: TGTGCCAGCCAGGGTCAGCGGGAGGCTTACAATGAGCAGTTCTTC. It encodes CASQGQREAYNEQFF.

This chain connects TRBV20-1 to TRBJ1-5; tentatively, D is TRBD1 (6 bases). CDR3 length equals 13 residues. V was shortened by 3 bases and J by 7 bases, with 13 bases between the two germline ends. Germline values: CDR1 DFQATT, CDR2 SNEGSKA (reference sequence). The CDR3 protein is CSASPGAGQPQHF. DNA for the CDR3: TGCAGTGCTAGCCCGGGGGCTGGGCAGCCCCAGCATTTT.

This chain joins TRBV12-3 or TRBV12-4 and TRBJ2-5, with 9 bases matching TRBD1. This CDR3 has 14 residues. J lost 4 bases, V lost 5 bases, and 5 bases had no gene match. CDR3 residues: CASSRTGGRETQYF. Here the CDR3 DNA reads TGTGCCAGCAGTCGTACAGGGGGCAGAGAGACCCAGTACTTC.

V is TRBV28 and J is TRBJ1-2; D gene ambiguous. Germline lookup yields CDR1 MDHEN and CDR2 SYDVKM. This CDR3 has 12 amino acids. Trimming left V 6 bases short and J 6 bases short, with 11 bases between. CDR3 loop: CASRPFDHGYTF. The CDR3 bases are TGTGCCAGCAGGCCGTTTGATCATGGCTACACCTTC.

The table lists this clonotype with a few counts. CDR3 sequence: CASSKGPVAFF. Here the CDR3 DNA reads TGTGCCAGCAGCAAAGGCCCCGTAGCTTTCTTT. The V call is TRBV7-9, the J call TRBJ1-1; D remains unclear. V was clipped by 5 bases and J by 10 bases, with 11 bases between them. The CDR3 length is 11 residues. CDR1 is SEHNR, CDR2 FQNEAQ, per germline (reference sequence).

J is TRBJ2-5 and V is TRBV6-6; 10 nucleotides match TRBD1. The J call may be wrong; the DNA end is better matched by TRBJ2-7. This CDR3 contains 15 residues. The germline V gene has CDR1 MNHNY and CDR2 SVGAGI (reference sequence). CDR3 DNA: TGTGCCAGCAGTTCGCTCCGGACAGGGGGGGACGAGCAGTACTTC. This codes for CASSSLRTGGDEQYF.

CDR3 residues: CASSFFGTNYEQYF. CDR3 DNA sequence: TGTGCCAGCAGTTTCTTCGGGACAAACTACGAGCAGTACTTC. The gene calls are TRBV6-5 and TRBJ2-5, with D perhaps matching TRBD1 (6 bases). The J call is in doubt because the DNA end fits TRBJ2-7 better. This CDR3 has 14 residues. CDR1 and CDR2 (germline): MNHEY, SVGAGI.

This clonotype was seen repeatedly, ten times or more. The chain is built from TRBV12-3 or TRBV12-4 and TRBJ2-1; D possibly corresponds to TRBD2 (6 bases). The CDR3 extends over 14 amino acids. The V end was cut by 6 bases, the J end by 0 bases, with 9 bases between. This CDR3 is CASRYGSSYNEQFF. The CDR3 region has the DNA TGTGCCAGCAGATACGGGAGCTCCTACAATGAGCAGTTCTTC.

This chain uses TRBV7-2 with TRBJ1-1, with 7 bases fitting TRBD1. This CDR3 comprises 17 residues. CDR1 and CDR2 from the germline V gene are SGHTA and FQGNSA. J lost 0 bases, V lost 0 bases, and 7 bases had no gene match. The CDR3 region has the DNA TGTGCCAGCAGCTTAGCGCCGCCAGGGGGGATGAACACTGAAGCTTTCTTT. It yields the protein CASSLAPPGGMNTEAFF. The entire variable domain, with the rest obtained from reference TRBV7-2 and TRBJ1-1, is as follows: GAGVSQSPSNKVTEKGKDVELRCDPISGHTALYWYRQSLGQGLEFLIYFQGNSAPDKSGLPSDRFSAERTGGSVSTLTIQRTQQEDSAVYLCASSLAPPGGMNTEAFFGQGTRLTVV.

In nucleotides, the CDR3 is TGTGCCATCAGTGAGTCGACTAGCCTAAGCACAGATACGCAGTATTTT. Amino acids: CAISESTSLSTDTQYF. The chain links TRBV10-3 to TRBJ2-3, with 7 bases matching TRBD2. The V segment lost 0 bases and the J segment 0 bases; nucleotides outside the gene matches: 3. This CDR3 has 16 amino acids. The germline V gene has CDR1 ENHRY and CDR2 SYGVKD.

A few counts support this clonotype. V usage is TRBV20-1 and J usage is TRBJ1-3; TRBD1 matches at 10 bases. J was trimmed by 6 bases and V by 5 bases; bases with no gene match: 7. The CDR3 consists of 14 residues. Germline CDR1 reads DFQATT; CDR2 reads SNEGSKA (reference sequence). The CDR3 region has the DNA TGCAGTGCTGTCCGGGACAGGGGCGTAAACACCATATATTTT. Its translation is CSAVRDRGVNTIYF.

Worth noting for this clonotype: A junction boundary mismatches the germline segment, possibly from a read error. The CDR3 nucleotides read TGTGCCAGCAGGGACAGCAATGAAAAACTGCTTTTT. It specifies CASRDSNEKLLF. The chain uses TRBV12-3 or TRBV12-4 and TRBJ1-4, with D tentatively TRBD1 (6 bases). The CDR3 loop spans 12 amino acids.

This rearrangement joins TRBV20-1 to TRBJ2-5, with 10 bases identical to TRBD2. The DNA end is more similar to TRBJ2-1, so the J call may be wrong. Germline V gene lookup returns CDR1 DFQATT and CDR2 SNEGSKA (reference sequence). There are 12 residues in the CDR3. The CDR3 here is CSATTSGLTQFF. CDR3 nucleotide sequence: TGCAGTGCCACGACTAGCGGGTTGACCCAGTTCTTC.

Written as DNA, the CDR3 is TGTGCCACCAGTGATGATTCTAGAGATACGCAGTATTTT. Its protein product is CATSDDSRDTQYF. V is TRBV24-1 and J is TRBJ2-3, with D hard to call. CDR1 and CDR2 (germline): KGHDR, SFDVKD. V lost 3 bases and J lost 5, with 8 bases in between. The CDR3 has 13 amino acids.

This clonotype was seen a few times. The V and J genes are TRBV20-1 and TRBJ1-2; 8 bases agree with TRBD1. CDR1 and CDR2 from the germline V gene are DFQATT and SNEGSKA (reference sequence). The CDR3 loop spans 17 amino acids. Trimming took 0 bases from V and 4 from J; bases not matched to a gene: 13. The CDR3 DNA reads as TGCAGTGCTAGAGATAACGCTGACAGGGGAGGAATCTATGGCTACACCTTC. Translating it yields CSARDNADRGGIYGYTF.

In this sample, this clonotype turned up a few times. The V and J genes are TRBV12-3 or TRBV12-4 and TRBJ2-2; 8 nucleotides align to TRBD1. The CDR3 is made up of 14 amino acids. V dropped 7 bases and J dropped 5; count of bases not matched to a gene: 6. The DNA of the CDR3 is TGTGCCAGCACCCTAGACAGGGGAACCGGGGAGCTGTTTTTT. Translated, it gives CASTLDRGTGELFF.

This sequence joins TRBV3-1 and TRBJ2-1, with D possibly TRBD2 on 6 matching bases. The V end was cut by 4 bases, the J end by 4 bases, with 23 bases between. The V gene's germline CDR1 is LGHDT and CDR2 YNNKEL (reference sequence). The CDR3 spans 18 residues. CDR3 in amino acids: CASSPYAGRIYGYNEQFF. DNA for the CDR3: TGTGCCAGCAGCCCCTACGCGGGACGAATTTATGGGTACAATGAGCAGTTCTTC.

This clonotype showed up many times. The germline gene is not matched at one end of the junction; a read error may be the cause. The chain employs TRBV5-1 and TRBJ2-1, with a tentative D call TRBD2 (6 bases). Germline CDR1 and CDR2: SGHRS and YFSETQ. This CDR3 spans 15 amino acids. For the CDR3, the DNA is TGTGCCAGCAGCTTAACGGGGGACTCCTACAATGAGCAGTTCTTC. Translated: CASSLTGDSYNEQFF.